Presented here are 19 T cell receptor beta chains from one specimen sequenced in a study of blood T cells in healthy people across ages. Together with a sample-barcoded 5' primer, a J-beta primer mix was included in a second PCR lasting about 7 to 12 cycles. TCRdb redid the calling of the 5' RACE reads with MiXCR, one entry per CDR3 protein. Here the sample spans under 950,000 distinct CDR3 sequences, about 20% being singletons. What was sequenced was blood. Every receptor here comes from a man in his sixties or seventies in good health.

The chain employs TRBV4-3 and TRBJ1-1, with D tentatively TRBD1 (6 bases). The V end lost 4 bases, the J end lost 3 bases, and 12 bases lay between the germline ends. This CDR3 comprises 14 residues. Germline CDR1 reads LGHNA; CDR2 reads YSLEER. CDR3 sequence (DNA): TGCGCCAGCAGCCCCCTAGGGGGGCACACTGAAGCTTTCTTT. This sequence encodes CASSPLGGHTEAFF.

The chain combines TRBV21-1 with TRBJ2-5. The assigned J gene may be wrong: the sequence end matches TRBJ2-7 better. TRBV21-1 is assigned pseudogene status. The CDR3 has 13 amino acids. DNA for the CDR3: TGTGCCAGCAGAAAAACCGAGCACTACGAGCAGTACGTC. Translation gives CASRKTEHYEQYV.

This clonotype was seen only once. The V call is TRBV4-2, the J call TRBJ1-4; D perhaps matches TRBD1 (6 bases). Germline assignment: CDR1 LGHNA and CDR2 YNFKEQ. With 3 bases removed from V and 0 bases from J, the gap between germline ends came to 11 bases. This CDR3 region has 16 residues. The CDR3 protein is CASSQARGATNEKLFF. The CDR3 nucleotides are TGTGCCAGCAGCCAGGCCAGGGGCGCAACTAATGAAAAACTGTTTTTT.

There are a few counts of this clonotype. V usage is TRBV5-6 and J usage is TRBJ2-4; TRBD2 is a possible D gene (6 bases). Trimming stripped 5 bases from V and 5 bases from J, with 14 bases between. The CDR3 extends over 14 amino acids. CDR1 and CDR2 from the germline V gene are SGHDT and YYEEEE. This CDR3 reads CASRPRGSQNIQYF. In DNA form, the CDR3 reads TGTGCCAGCAGACCTCGGGGGAGCCAAAACATTCAGTACTTC.

This clonotype was observed at least ten times. The V and J genes are TRBV5-1 and TRBJ1-2; D possibly corresponds to TRBD1 (5 bases). The CDR3 extends over 14 amino acids. The germline V gene encodes CDR1 SGHRS and CDR2 YFSETQ. V lost 3 bases to trimming and J lost 6 bases, with 15 bases between them. The CDR3 loop reads CASSYGALGDGYTF. DNA of the CDR3: TGCGCCAGCAGCTATGGGGCACTCGGTGATGGCTACACCTTC.

This rearrangement joins TRBV12-3 or TRBV12-4 to TRBJ2-5; no clear D. There are 13 residues in the CDR3. Trimming pared 6 bases from V and 7 bases from J, leaving 15 bases between. The CDR3 coding sequence is TGTGCCAGCAGCCTCGACCCCTTCGGGACCCAGTACTTC. Translated: CASSLDPFGTQYF.

There are a few counts of this clonotype. CDR3 sequence: CASSPPGQGAYEQYF. The CDR3 nucleotides are TGTGCCAGCAGCCCCCCAGGACAGGGGGCCTACGAGCAGTACTTC. The chain carries TRBV6-6 and TRBJ2-7, with 10 positions matching TRBD1. This CDR3 comprises 15 residues. The V and J ends lost 6 bases and 2 bases, in that order; junction bases with no gene match: 7. Germline V gene data show CDR1 as MNHNY and CDR2 as SVGAGI (reference sequence).

The V and J genes are TRBV5-8 and TRBJ1-5; 9 bases are shared with TRBD1. With V trimmed by 4 bases and J by 6 bases, 5 bases remained unmatched. The CDR3 is 14 residues long. Germline lookup yields CDR1 SGHTS and CDR2 YDEGEE. The DNA for the CDR3 is TGTGCCAGCAGCATAGGACAGGGGTTTCAGCCCCAGCATTTT. It translates to CASSIGQGFQPQHF.

Only a few counts were recorded for this clonotype. The chain uses TRBV4-1 and TRBJ1-2, with a tentative D call TRBD1 (5 bases). The germline V gene encodes CDR1 MGHRA and CDR2 YSYEKL. V lost 0 bases and J 8 bases, leaving 16 bases between the germline ends. The CDR3 is 15 amino acids. CDR3 DNA: TGCGCCAGCAGCCAAGATCGACGACAGTCGCGAGGCTACACCTTC. This codes for CASSQDRRQSRGYTF.

The table lists this clonotype with a few counts. This chain joins TRBV6-6 and TRBJ1-4; 7 bases fit TRBD1. Germline V gene data show CDR1 as MNHNY and CDR2 as SVGAGI (reference sequence). The CDR3 covers 15 residues. With 0 bases clipped from V and 5 bases from J, the junction kept 3 bases outside the gene matches. DNA of the CDR3: TGTGCCAGCAGTTACTCTGCAGGGGGGAATGAAAAACTGTTTTTT. The encoded protein is CASSYSAGGNEKLFF.

This clonotype showed up just a few times. V gene TRBV4-1 combines with J gene TRBJ2-5; D possibly corresponds to TRBD2 (5 bases). The better agreement between TRBJ2-7 and the DNA end casts doubt on the J call. The CDR3 loop spans 14 amino acids. The germline CDR1 and CDR2 sequences are MGHRA and YSYEKL. CDR3 bases: TGCGCCAGCAGCCAAGAAGTCCGGGATAGCGAGCAGTACTTC. Its protein product is CASSQEVRDSEQYF.

The rearrangement links TRBV6-2 or TRBV6-3 to TRBJ1-2; unclear D gene. CDR1 is MNHEY, CDR2 SVGEGT, per germline. This CDR3 is built from 12 residues. V lost 5 bases and J lost 6, with 10 bases in between. In DNA, the CDR3 is TGTGCCAGCAGTGCCCAGTACGATGGCTACACCTTC. The encoded protein is CASSAQYDGYTF.

A few counts support this clonotype. The chain recombines TRBV20-1 with TRBJ1-4; perhaps TRBD1 as D (5 bases). The V end was cut by 4 bases, the J end by 0 bases, with 15 bases between. In germline, CDR1 is DFQATT, CDR2 SNEGSKA (reference sequence). This CDR3 contains 16 residues. The CDR3 loop reads CSATPGGLATNEKLFF. CDR3 coding DNA: TGCAGTGCTACCCCTGGGGGGTTGGCAACTAATGAAAAACTGTTTTTT.

This clonotype was seen more than once but under ten times. The J gene is TRBJ2-3, the V gene TRBV7-2, with 9 positions matching TRBD2. Unmatched junction bases numbered 9, after V lost 2 bases and J lost 6 bases. Germline assignment: CDR1 SGHTA and CDR2 FQGNSA. The CDR3 runs 16 residues. The CDR3 DNA reads as TGTGCCAGCAGCTTAAGTCCTAGCGGGGTCACCGATACGCAGTATTTT. Translation gives CASSLSPSGVTDTQYF.

This clonotype has more than one count but fewer than ten. The chain recombines TRBV20-1 with TRBJ1-2, with D unclear. Trimming stripped 3 bases from V and 1 base from J, with 9 bases between. Germline lookup yields CDR1 DFQATT and CDR2 SNEGSKA (reference sequence). The CDR3 spans 13 residues. This CDR3 reads CSASETDNYGYTF. CDR3 DNA sequence: TGCAGTGCTAGCGAGACCGATAACTATGGCTACACCTTC.

This clonotype was recorded many times. The rearrangement links TRBV6-5 to TRBJ2-5, with a possible D match to TRBD2 (6 bases). V was cut by 3 bases and J by 2 bases, with 7 bases left in between. Germline assignment: CDR1 MNHEY and CDR2 SVGAGI. The CDR3 runs to 13 residues. Here the CDR3 DNA reads TGTGCCAGCAGTTATAGCGGTCAAGAGACCCAGTACTTC. Translated, it gives CASSYSGQETQYF.

About this clonotype itself: One end of the junction fails to match germline, which may point to a read error. V usage is TRBV7-6 and J usage is TRBJ2-5, with 9 positions matching TRBD2. The CDR3 has 17 residues. In germline, CDR1 is SGHVS, CDR2 FNYEAQ. CDR3 region: CASSLAVRAGGYNEQFF. In nucleotides, the CDR3 is TGTGCCAGCAGCTTAGCGGTACGAGCGGGAGGTTACAATGAGCAATTCTTC.

The chain carries TRBV20-1 and TRBJ1-6; TRBD1 agrees at 12 bases. Germline assignment: CDR1 DFQATT and CDR2 SNEGSKA (reference sequence). The CDR3 extends over 14 amino acids. Trimming took 3 bases from V and 9 from J; bases not matched to a gene: 3. The CDR3 DNA is TGCAGTGCTAGGGGACAGGGGGCCAGTTCACCCCTCCACTTT. This gives the protein CSARGQGASSPLHF.

The chain recombines TRBV12-3 or TRBV12-4 with TRBJ2-1, with D possibly TRBD2 on 6 matching bases. This CDR3 is 13 amino acids long. V was cut by 4 bases and J by 6 bases, with 10 bases left in between. Here the CDR3 DNA reads TGTGCCAGCAGTTCCGGGAGTATCAATGAGCAGTTCTTC. The encoded protein is CASSSGSINEQFF.